Following are 27 T cell receptor beta chains from one sample sequenced in a study of T cell responses to AZD1222 COVID-19 vaccine. TCRdb's copy holds only in-frame clones and misses some; the assay was immunoSEQ multiplex PCR. This sample has 200,000 or so clones; 93% occur once, and the top ten carry 1%. Material: peripheral blood, obtained on day 0 of MenACWY control vaccination. The receptors were gathered from an adult in good health.

V gene TRBV19 combines with J gene TRBJ2-3; weak D call: TRBD1 (6 bases). The CDR3 has 16 residues. The germline V and J ends were trimmed by 5 bases and 5 bases, with 20 bases remaining between them. CDR1 is LNHDA, CDR2 SQIVND, per germline (reference sequence). DNA of the CDR3: TGTGCCAGTAGTGACCCGGGACACTCCCCTGGAGATACGCAGTATTTT. The encoded protein is CASSDPGHSPGDTQYF.

The chain links TRBV3-1 (or the pseudogene TRBV3-2) to TRBJ1-2, with 7 positions matching TRBD1. CDR1 and CDR2 from the germline V gene are LGHDT and YNNKEL (reference sequence). J lost 12 bases, V lost 3 bases, and 7 bases had no gene match. The length of the CDR3 is 12 residues. CDR3: CASSHNRQGDTF. CDR3 in DNA: TGTGCCAGCAGCCATAACCGACAGGGTGACACCTTC.

This clone was counted once. V and J are TRBV29-1 and TRBJ2-6, with TRBD2 matching over 10 bases. The CDR3 contains 16 residues. Germline-derived CDR1 and CDR2 are SQVTM and ANQGSEA. J lost 0 bases, V lost 6 bases, and 5 bases had no gene match. The CDR3 DNA reads as TGCAGCGTAGCTAGCGGGGGAATCTCTGGGGCCAACGTCCTGACTTTC. Amino acid sequence: CSVASGGISGANVLTF. Drawing the rest from reference TRBV29-1 and TRBJ2-6, the complete variable domain is SAVISQKPSRDICQRGTSLTIQCQVDSQVTMMFWYRQQPGQSLTLIATANQGSEATYESGFVIDKFPISRPNLTFSTLTVSNMSPEDSSIYLCSVASGGISGANVLTFGAGSRLTVL.

This chain connects TRBV5-1 to TRBJ1-4, with 8 positions matching TRBD1. The CDR3 covers 14 residues. V shed 1 base, J shed 6 bases, and the junction held 2 bases outside the gene matches. Germline CDR1 is SGHRS and CDR2 is YFSETQ. CDR3: CASSLTGGDEKLFF. CDR3 bases: TGCGCCAGCAGCTTGACAGGGGGTGATGAAAAACTGTTTTTT.

V and J are TRBV29-1 and TRBJ2-3; perhaps D is TRBD1 or TRBD2 (6 bases each). The CDR3 sequence is 16 residues long. In germline, CDR1 is SQVTM, CDR2 ANQGSEA. Trimming removed 6 bases from V and 0 bases from J, with 19 bases in between. This chain's CDR3 is CSVDPRGGSSTDTQYF. CDR3 in DNA: TGCAGCGTCGACCCACGAGGGGGGTCTAGCACAGATACGCAGTATTTT.

This clone was seen a few times. The chain carries TRBV3-1 (or the pseudogene TRBV3-2) and TRBJ1-1, with 9 bases fitting TRBD1. Germline trimming cut 6 bases from V and 11 bases from J; bases unmatched to any gene: 10. Germline V gives CDR1 LGHDT, CDR2 YNNKEL (reference sequence). The CDR3 is made up of 13 amino acids. The CDR3 DNA reads TGTGCCAGCAGGGACCAAGGGGACAGGGAGGCTTTCTTT. It yields the protein CASRDQGDREAFF.

The rearrangement uses TRBV18 and TRBJ2-6, with D possibly being TRBD2 (6 bases). The V end lost 5 bases, the J end lost 0 bases, and 11 bases lay between the germline ends. Germline V gives CDR1 KGHSH, CDR2 LQKENI. The CDR3 is made up of 16 amino acids. CDR3 nucleotide sequence: TGTGCCAGCTCAATGCGGGGTACCTCTGGGGCCAACGTCCTGACTTTC. Translation gives CASSMRGTSGANVLTF.

The chain recombines TRBV6-6 with TRBJ1-3; TRBD1 matches 7 bases. The V segment lost 5 bases and the J segment 0 bases; nucleotides outside the gene matches: 4. The CDR3 runs 15 residues. Germline V gives CDR1 MNHNY, CDR2 SVGAGI (reference sequence). The CDR3, as DNA: TGTGCCAGCAGTCCACGGGACAGCTCTGGAAACACCATATATTTT. It yields the protein CASSPRDSSGNTIYF.

About this clone: One end of the junction is discordant with germline, which a read error may explain. V is TRBV2 and J is TRBJ1-2; 8 bases are a match to TRBD1. This CDR3 comprises 13 residues. Germline values: CDR1 SNHLY, CDR2 FYNNEI. CDR3 DNA: TGTGCCAGCCACCTGGGGCAGGGGGCCGTGTTGGCCTTC. Protein: CASHLGQGAVLAF.

This chain joins TRBV19 and TRBJ1-2; 7 bases are a match to TRBD1. The CDR3 is 14 residues long. Trimming at V came to 5 bases and at J to 2 bases, leaving 5 bases not matched to a gene. Germline V lookup: CDR1 LNHDA, CDR2 SQIVND (reference sequence). The CDR3 region has the DNA TGTGCCAGTAGTCAGACAGGGCCCAACTATGGCTACACCTTC. Translated: CASSQTGPNYGYTF.

The genes are TRBV30 and TRBJ1-1; 9 bases fit TRBD1. CDR3 length: 12 amino acids. The V gene's germline CDR1 is GTSNPN and CDR2 SVGIG (reference sequence). The trim removed 8 bases at V and 0 bases at J, leaving 1 base unmatched. As DNA, the CDR3 is TGTGCCCGACAGGGGGTGAACACTGAAGCTTTCTTT. It specifies CARQGVNTEAFF.

The CDR3 spells CASGLHPTANYGYTF. Written as DNA, the CDR3 is TGTGCTAGTGGTTTACACCCGACAGCAAACTATGGCTACACCTTC. The chain couples TRBV12-5 to TRBJ1-2; the D gene is possibly TRBD1 (5 bases). Deletions cut 3 bases from V and 2 bases from J, with 13 bases between. Germline V CDR1 and CDR2: LGHNT, FRNRAP. This CDR3 is 15 amino acids long.

This chain joins TRBV29-1 and TRBJ1-2; TRBD1 is a possible D gene (5 bases). CDR1 is SQVTM, CDR2 ANQGSEA, per germline. Trimming left V 1 base short and J 2 bases short, with 8 bases between. CDR3 length equals 13 residues. CDR3 protein: CSVEGHRNYGYTF. For the CDR3, the DNA is TGCAGCGTTGAAGGACACAGGAACTATGGCTACACCTTC.

For the CDR3, the DNA is TGTGCCAGTAGTATAGGAGGGGACAGTCGGCAAAAACTGTTTTTT. It translates to CASSIGGDSRQKLFF. The rearrangement joins TRBV19 to TRBJ1-4, with 7 nucleotides matching TRBD1. The CDR3 spans 15 residues. In germline, CDR1 is LNHDA, CDR2 SQIVND (reference sequence). V trimming: 1 base; J trimming: 9 bases; junction bases outside the gene matches: 8.

The rearrangement uses TRBV6-2 or TRBV6-3 and TRBJ2-3; 8 positions agree with TRBD1. This CDR3 is 16 amino acids long. Germline-derived CDR1 and CDR2 are MNHEY and SVGEGT. J gave up 2 bases and V 0 bases, and 4 bases lay outside the gene matches. In DNA, the CDR3 is TGTGCCAGCAGTTACTCGAGACAGGGGTACACAGATACGCAGTATTTT. Its translation is CASSYSRQGYTDTQYF.

The rearrangement uses TRBV7-9 and TRBJ2-5, with unresolved D. The CDR3 loop spans 14 amino acids. Looked up from germline, CDR1 is SEHNR and CDR2 is FQNEAQ (reference sequence). Trimming pared 1 base from V and 3 bases from J, leaving 9 bases between. The CDR3 is CASSLGHAKETQYF. Written as DNA, the CDR3 is TGTGCCAGCAGCTTAGGTCATGCCAAAGAGACCCAGTACTTC.

This chain connects TRBV5-1 to TRBJ1-4, with 7 bases identical to TRBD1. The ends lost 4 bases at V and 8 bases at J; junction bases unmatched: 11. Germline values: CDR1 SGHRS, CDR2 YFSETQ. The CDR3 consists of 15 residues. DNA of the CDR3: TGCGCCAGCAGCACCTCCGGGACAGCGGGGGAAAAACTGTTTTTT. Translating it yields CASSTSGTAGEKLFF.

The V call is TRBV7-2, the J call TRBJ2-2; the D gene is possibly TRBD2 (5 bases). The CDR3 totals 14 residues. Germline V gene sequence: CDR1 SGHTA, CDR2 FQGNSA. Trimming left V 5 bases short and J 2 bases short, with 9 bases between. This CDR3 reads CASSILANTGELFF. The CDR3 DNA sequence: TGTGCCAGCAGCATCCTAGCAAACACCGGGGAGCTGTTTTTT.

CDR3 DNA: TGTGCCAGCACCCGCCAGGGGGCCGGGTATGGCTACACCTTC. Its protein product is CASTRQGAGYGYTF. V and J are TRBV11-2 and TRBJ1-2; TRBD1 matches 8 bases. The CDR3 covers 14 residues. V gave up 7 bases and J gave up 5 bases; unmatched junction bases: 9. The germline gives CDR1 SGHAT, CDR2 FQNNGV. The whole variable domain, filled in from reference TRBV11-2 and TRBJ1-2, reads EAGVAQSPRYKIIEKRQSVAFWCNPISGHATLYWYQQILGQGPKLLIQFQNNGVVDDSQLPKDRFSAERLKGVDSTLKIQPAKLEDSAVYLCASTRQGAGYGYTFGSGTRLTVV.

This chain uses TRBV6-1 with TRBJ1-4; no clear D. The CDR3 runs 15 residues. V dropped 1 base and J dropped 4 bases, with 10 bases sitting between them. Looked up from germline, CDR1 is MNHNS and CDR2 is SASEGT. The CDR3 bases are TGTGCCAGCAGTGAAGGGGCAGCAAGTAATGAAAAACTGTTTTTT. Its translation: CASSEGAASNEKLFF.

The chain links TRBV30 to TRBJ1-2; 7 bases map to TRBD1. The CDR3 length is 13 residues. CDR1 and CDR2 (germline): GTSNPN, SVGIG (reference sequence). With V trimmed by 5 bases and J by 6 bases, 9 bases remained unmatched. CDR3 sequence (DNA): TGTGCCTGGGATAGGGGGCGGTTGAATGGCTACACCTTC. Translated: CAWDRGRLNGYTF.

This chain links TRBV7-9 with TRBJ2-5, with a tentative D call TRBD1 (5 bases). The germline V gene has CDR1 SEHNR and CDR2 FQNEAQ (reference sequence). The CDR3 runs 15 residues. Trimming stripped 2 bases from V and 0 bases from J, with 10 bases between. The CDR3 region is CASSLRAGNQETQYF. The CDR3 coding sequence is TGTGCCAGCAGCTTAAGGGCAGGGAACCAAGAGACCCAGTACTTC.

The chain links TRBV2 to TRBJ1-5, with D perhaps TRBD1 (5 bases). Germline V gene data show CDR1 as SNHLY and CDR2 as FYNNEI. The CDR3 covers 13 residues. The V and J ends lost 3 bases and 6 bases respectively, with 9 bases between them. The CDR3 coding sequence is TGTGCCAGCAGTGACCTCCAGGGTCAGCCCCAGCATTTT. Protein: CASSDLQGQPQHF.

The chain combines TRBV5-1 with TRBJ2-3; 14 bases line up with TRBD2. The CDR3 is 17 amino acids. J lost 2 bases, V lost 4 bases, and 6 bases had no gene match. Looked up from germline, CDR1 is SGHRS and CDR2 is YFSETQ. CDR3 residues: CASSAGLAGAPTDTQYF. For the CDR3, the DNA is TGCGCCAGCAGCGCGGGACTAGCGGGGGCCCCCACAGATACGCAGTATTTT.

The J gene is TRBJ1-1, the V gene TRBV19; a possible D gene is TRBD1 (6 bases). Trimming cost V 6 bases and J 0 bases, with 20 bases left between them. This CDR3 has 17 amino acids. Germline lookup yields CDR1 LNHDA and CDR2 SQIVND (reference sequence). The CDR3: CASSPWAQGQLNTEAFF. CDR3 nucleotides: TGTGCCAGTAGCCCCTGGGCCCAGGGGCAATTGAACACTGAAGCTTTCTTT.

The V gene is TRBV12-3 or TRBV12-4, the J gene TRBJ1-1; 7 positions agree with TRBD1. Germline trimming cut 5 bases from V and 11 bases from J; bases unmatched to any gene: 11. CDR3 length: 13 amino acids. The CDR3 loop reads CASSRAEGAEAFF. CDR3 sequence (DNA): TGTGCCAGCAGTCGGGCAGAGGGGGCGGAGGCTTTCTTT.

The CDR3 DNA reads TGCGCCAGCAGCTTACCAACTAGCACAGATACGCAGTATTTT. Its translation: CASSLPTSTDTQYF. This chain connects TRBV5-1 to TRBJ2-3; D call uncertain. Trimming pared 2 bases from V and 0 bases from J, leaving 7 bases between. From germline, CDR1 is SGHRS and CDR2 YFSETQ. CDR3 length equals 14 residues.